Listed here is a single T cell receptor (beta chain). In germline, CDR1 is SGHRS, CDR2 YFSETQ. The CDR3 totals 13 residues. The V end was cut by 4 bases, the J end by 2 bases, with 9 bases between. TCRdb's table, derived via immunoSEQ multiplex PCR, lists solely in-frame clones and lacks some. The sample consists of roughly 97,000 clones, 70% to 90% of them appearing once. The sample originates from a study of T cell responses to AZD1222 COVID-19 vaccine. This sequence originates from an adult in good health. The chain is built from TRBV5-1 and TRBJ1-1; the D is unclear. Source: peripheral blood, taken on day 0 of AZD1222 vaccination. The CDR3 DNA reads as TGCGCCAGCAGCGGAGGAGTCAACACTGAAGCTTTCTTT. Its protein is CASSGGVNTEAFF.